What follows describes a single T cell receptor beta chain. What it recognizes is unknown. The V end was cut by 3 bases, the J end by 4 bases, with 7 bases between. Germline CDR1 is LNHNV and CDR2 is YYDKDF (reference sequence). There are 13 residues in the CDR3. The TCR alpha and TCR beta cDNA libraries, bearing sample barcodes and UMIs, were generated by 5'RACE using constant-segment primers. TCRdb independently ran MiXCR on the 5' RACE reads; one entry per CDR3 protein. The profile shows more than 250,000 distinct CDR3 sequences, roughly a sixth of them singletons. This sample stems from a study of T-cell memory formation after mild COVID-19. In the study overall: The two donors had largely donor-specific TCR clusters. General study points: A balance of CD4 and CD8 characterized clones contracting day 15 to 85, whereas later expanders leaned CD4+. CD4+ contracting clones lay mainly in CM and EM, CD8+ ones in EMRA.

This sequence joins TRBV15 and TRBJ1-5; D is ambiguous. The sample taken for sequencing was PBMCs or a T cell subset sorted from them (not recorded which). This TCR was recovered from a man between 18 and 29 years old who had mild COVID-19 (a few samples of this study predate the infection). Cell type and time point are not known. CDR3 nucleotides: TGTGCCACCAGCAGGAACTATAATCAGCCCCAGCATTTT. As protein: CATSRNYNQPQHF. Using reference TRBV15 and TRBJ1-5 for the parts outside the CDR3, the full variable domain is DAMVIQNPRYQVTQFGKPVTLSCSQTLNHNVMYWYQQKSSQAPKLLFHYYDKDFNNEADTPDNFQSRRPNTSFCFLDIRSPGLGDTAMYLCATSRNYNQPQHFGDGTRLSIL.